This TCR beta chain emerged from a study of PD-1 blockade in classical Hodgkin lymphoma. Study outcomes and limitations: Similar baseline diversity was found in complete responders and newly diagnosed patients. Reports described newly diagnosed patients as having lower baseline TCR diversity than healthy donors. Among the patients, those starting nivolumab under 1 year after ASCT were excluded.

Remarks on this clone: Antigen specificity is unknown.

Every patient had relapsed following autologous stem cell transplantation, and cohorts differed in brentuximab vedotin exposure. The CDR3 extends over 15 amino acids. Germline assignment: CDR1 SGHTA and CDR2 FQGNSA. The J segment lost 2 bases and the V segment lost 1 base, leaving 2 bases of the junction unmatched. Profiling relied on immunoSEQ multiplex PCR, and the TCRdb table lists in-frame clones only, not all of them. In the table there are tens of thousands of clones, roughly four fifths of which are singletons. The receptor was derived from a human donor with classical Hodgkin lymphoma. This specimen consisted of peripheral blood mononuclear cells (PBMCs), obtained before the second cycle of nivolumab. This rearrangement joins TRBV7-2 to TRBJ2-3; 8 nucleotides line up with TRBD2. As DNA, the CDR3 is TGTGCCAGCAGCTTAGTAGCGGGGACCACAGATACGCAGTATTTT. Its translation is CASSLVAGTTDTQYF. Using reference TRBV7-2 and TRBJ2-3 for the parts outside the CDR3, the full variable domain is GAGVSQSPSNKVTEKGKDVELRCDPISGHTALYWYRQSLGQGLEFLIYFQGNSAPDKSGLPSDRFSAERTGGSVSTLTIQRTQQEDSAVYLCASSLVAGTTDTQYFGPGTRLTVL.